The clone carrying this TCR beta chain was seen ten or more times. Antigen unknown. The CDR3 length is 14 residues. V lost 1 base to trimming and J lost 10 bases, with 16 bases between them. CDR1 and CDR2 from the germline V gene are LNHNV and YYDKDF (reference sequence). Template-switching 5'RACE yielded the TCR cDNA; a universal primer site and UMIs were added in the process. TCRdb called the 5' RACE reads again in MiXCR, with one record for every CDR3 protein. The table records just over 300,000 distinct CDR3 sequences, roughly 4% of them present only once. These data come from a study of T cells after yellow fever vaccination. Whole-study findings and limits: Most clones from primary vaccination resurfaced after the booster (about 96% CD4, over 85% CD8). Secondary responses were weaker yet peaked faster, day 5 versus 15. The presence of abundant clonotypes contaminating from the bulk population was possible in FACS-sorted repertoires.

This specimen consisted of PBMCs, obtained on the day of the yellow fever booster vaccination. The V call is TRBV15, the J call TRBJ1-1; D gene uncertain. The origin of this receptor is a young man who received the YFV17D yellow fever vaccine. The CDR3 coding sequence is TGTGCCACCAGCAGAGTGGTTGGAATCCCGGGAGCTTTCTTT. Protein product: CATSRVVGIPGAFF.